Listed below are T cell receptor beta chains from one sample, sequenced in a study of blood T cells in healthy people across ages. TCRdb ran MiXCR on the 5' RACE reads and lists one entry per CDR3 protein. The sample holds about 930,000 distinct CDR3 sequences, 25% to 30% seen once. This same sample was also taken into another study, of T cells of mothers and their children.

Material for sequencing was blood. Receptors originate from a woman in her 40s in good health. Both conserved end residues are part of each CDR3. The D gene is left open where the match is weak. Size is stated for part of the rows, as once, few or many counts, or as a class when the clone is expanded.

J gene | D gene | V gene | clone size | CDR3 length | CDR3 DNA | CDR3 protein
TRBJ2-7 | TRBD1 | TRBV27 | - | 16 | TGTGCCAGCAGTTCATATCGTACAGGGGGCGCGTACGAGCAGTACTTC | CASSSYRTGGAYEQYF
TRBJ1-5 | TRBD1 | TRBV19 | few | 16 | TGTGCCAGTAGTCCCGACAGGGGCAGGGGCAATCAGCCCCAGCATTTT | CASSPDRGRGNQPQHF
TRBJ1-4 | - | TRBV6-2/TRBV6-3 | few | 16 | TGTGCCTGCAGTTACCCTGTTGGGGTGGCTAATGAGAAACTGTTTTTT | CACSYPVGVANEKLFF
TRBJ2-1 | - | TRBV9 | many | 13 | TGTGCCAGCAGCGTAGGAGGACAGTCTGAGCAGTTCTTC | CASSVGGQSEQFF
TRBJ2-7 | TRBD1 | TRBV12-3/TRBV12-4 | many | 16 | TGTGCCAGCAGTGAGGGGGACAGGGCTAACTCCTACGAGCAGTACTTC | CASSEGDRANSYEQYF
TRBJ2-3 | - | TRBV3-1 | - | 16 | TGTGCCAGCAGCCAGAGGAGGGGGATTGGCACAGATACGCAGTATTTT | CASSQRRGIGTDTQYF
TRBJ1-1 | - | TRBV12-5 | - | 16 | TGTGCTAGTGGTTTGTTTCAGGGTAGTATTTCGATTGAAGCTTTCTTT | CASGLFQGSISIEAFF
TRBJ2-1 | TRBD2 | TRBV2 | many | 15 | TGTGCCAGCAGTGAAGCGCGGGGGGGATACAATGAGCAGTTCTTC | CASSEARGGYNEQFF
TRBJ2-4 | TRBD2 | TRBV7-9 | many | 14 | TGTGCCAGCAGCTCCGGACTAGGAAGAAACATTCAGTACTTC | CASSSGLGRNIQYF
TRBJ2-1 | TRBD2 | TRBV6-5 | - | 16 | TGTGCCAGCAGCTGGCGGGGGAGCGGGAGTATCAATGAGCAGTTCTTC | CASSWRGSGSINEQFF
TRBJ2-3 | TRBD1 | TRBV20-1 | many | 13 | TGCAGTGCTGGGACAGGGAGGGCAGATACGCAGTATTTT | CSAGTGRADTQYF
TRBJ2-7 | - | TRBV7-9 | few | 11 | TGTACCAGCAGCTTAGTCGAAGAGCAGTACTTC | CTSSLVEEQYF
TRBJ1-4 | - | TRBV7-9 | - | 14 | TGTGCCAGCAGCCGGACTACAACTAATGAAAAACTGTTTTTT | CASSRTTTNEKLFF
TRBJ2-3 | - | TRBV24-1 | - | 18 | TGTGCCACCAGTGATCCGCTAGTCCCGGGGGCTTCCACAGATACGCAGTATTTT | CATSDPLVPGASTDTQYF
TRBJ2-1 | - | TRBV2 | - | 14 | TGTGCCAGCAGTCCACTAAGACAGTACAATGAGCAGTTCTTC | CASSPLRQYNEQFF
TRBJ1-5 | - | TRBV20-1 | few | 17 | TGCAGTGCTAGAGATATCGGGGGGCTCGTTAGCAATCAGCCCCAGCATTTT | CSARDIGGLVSNQPQHF
TRBJ2-7 | TRBD1 | TRBV20-1 | many | 14 | TGCAGTGCTAGAGCTGGGACAGGGGATCGCGAGCAGTACTTC | CSARAGTGDREQYF
TRBJ2-4 | - | TRBV7-8 | few | 12 | TGTGCCAGCAGCCCACCGGGGCCGATTCAGTACTTC | CASSPPGPIQYF
TRBJ1-4 | - | TRBV4-3 | - | 17 | TGCGCCAGCAGCCAAGATCCCGGCGGTGCAACTAATGAAAAACTGTTTTTT | CASSQDPGGATNEKLFF
TRBJ1-2 | - | TRBV28 | once | 12 | TGTGCCAGCAGTTGGGGGAGCCTGCCGCACACCTTC | CASSWGSLPHTF
TRBJ2-1 | - | TRBV20-1 | many | 14 | TGCAGTGCTGAGGAGGGGGGATATTACAATGAGCAGTTCTTC | CSAEEGGYYNEQFF
TRBJ1-1 | - | TRBV30 | - | 14 | TGTGCCTGGAGCCTAGGGGTGGTGAACACTGAAGCTTTCTTT | CAWSLGVVNTEAFF
TRBJ1-4 | - | TRBV9 | - | 13 | TGTGCCAGCAGCGGACCGGGGGATGAAAAACTGTTTTTT | CASSGPGDEKLFF
TRBJ2-5 | - | TRBV5-5 | many | 13 | TGTGCCAGCAGCTTTTTAGTCCAAGAGACCCAGTACTTC | CASSFLVQETQYF
TRBJ1-2 | TRBD1 | TRBV18 | - | 14 | TGTGCCAGCTCACAGCAGGGACAGAACTATGGCTACACCTTC | CASSQQGQNYGYTF
TRBJ2-7 | - | TRBV27 | - | 14 | TGTGCCAGCAGGTTAACCTCCGTCGGCTACGAGCAGTACTTC | CASRLTSVGYEQYF
TRBJ2-7 | - | TRBV6-1 | - | 15 | TGTGCCAGCAGTGAAGCTAGAGAACAGACCTACGAGCAGTACTTC | CASSEAREQTYEQYF
TRBJ2-7 | - | TRBV27 | many | 14 | TGTGCCAGCAGTTCACAGGGAGGAACCTACGAGCAGTACTTC | CASSSQGGTYEQYF
TRBJ2-3 | - | TRBV11-2 | many | 15 | TGTGCCAGCAGCTTAGTAAACAACCCCACAGATACGCAGTATTTT | CASSLVNNPTDTQYF
TRBJ2-1 | TRBD2 | TRBV15 | once | 14 | TGTGCCACCTCCGGGACTAGTGCGGACAATGAGCAGTTCTTC | CATSGTSADNEQFF
TRBJ2-3 | TRBD1 | TRBV6-2/TRBV6-3 | few | 15 | TGTGCCAGCAGTTCCCGACAGGGATTCACAGATACGCAGTATTTT | CASSSRQGFTDTQYF
TRBJ2-5 | - | TRBV7-2 | - | 16 | TGTGCCAGCAGCTTAGCTTCAGGGGCTAACCAAGAGACCCAGTACTTC | CASSLASGANQETQYF
TRBJ2-6 | - | TRBV9 | - | 14 | TGTGCCAGCAGCGTAGGGGTGTCTCCCCCCGTCCTGACTTTC | CASSVGVSPPVLTF
TRBJ2-7 | TRBD2 | TRBV7-2 | many | 16 | TGTGCCAGCAGCTCTAGCTGGGGGGGGAGCTCCTACGAGCAGTACTTC | CASSSSWGGSSYEQYF